This is a list of T cell receptor beta chains from one sample in a study of CD4 T cells in relation to SARS-CoV-2 and coronaviruses. Sequencing used immunoSEQ multiplex PCR; TCRdb keeps in-frame clones, though not all of them. The table lists 30,000 to 45,000 clones, about 80% of them singletons. These receptors' targets are unknown. The sequencing input was naive CD4+ T cells from PBMCs, cultured in vitro. The receptors originated from an adult with COVID-19. CDR3s include the opening cysteine and the closing phenylalanine or tryptophan. A D gene is named only where the DNA matches it firmly. Clone size is given for some rows only: seen once, a few or many times, or a class if the clone is expanded.

CDR3	DNA	D	V	J	size
CASSRGLAGDTGELFF	TGTGCCAGCTCACGGGGACTAGCGGGCGACACCGGGGAGCTGTTTTTT	TRBD2	TRBV18	TRBJ2-2	.
CASKNRRLAEFF	TGTGCCAGCAAGAACCGCCGGCTAGCGGAGTTCTTC	TRBD2	TRBV28	TRBJ2-1	.
CASSQVSGFNTEAFF	TGTGCCAGCAGCCAAGTTTCAGGTTTTAACACTGAAGCTTTCTTT	.	TRBV3-1/TRBV3-2	TRBJ1-1	.
CASRKGLEGEQFF	TGTGCCAGCAGAAAGGGGCTCGAGGGTGAGCAGTTCTTC	.	TRBV28	TRBJ2-1	.
CASSFEGPSSYNEQFF	TGTGCCAGCAGCTTCGAAGGACCGAGCTCCTACAATGAGCAGTTCTTC	.	TRBV11-3	TRBJ2-1	.
CASSPSGGAGAFF	TGTGCCAGCAGCCCGTCTGGGGGTGCGGGAGCTTTCTTT	.	TRBV7-2	TRBJ1-1	.
CASSPGLAAPYTQYF	TGTGCCAGCAGCCCGGGACTAGCGGCCCCTTATACGCAGTATTTT	TRBD2	TRBV7-2	TRBJ2-3	.
CASSPPGGSFYNEQFF	TGTGCCAGCTCACCACCGGGCGGGAGTTTCTACAATGAGCAGTTCTTC	TRBD2	TRBV18	TRBJ2-1	few
CASSLGLAGATDTQYF	TGTGCCAGCAGCTTGGGATTAGCGGGCGCCACAGATACGCAGTATTTT	TRBD2	TRBV5-5	TRBJ2-3	.
CASVLGPVGTYEQYF	TGCGCCAGCGTGCTCGGGCCGGTGGGAACCTACGAGCAGTACTTC	.	TRBV5-1	TRBJ2-7	.
CSARGYNEQFF	TGCAGTGCTAGAGGCTACAATGAGCAGTTCTTC	.	TRBV20-1	TRBJ2-1	.
CASSLGGQLKDTQYF	TGTGCCAGCAGCTTGGGAGGACAGCTTAAGGATACGCAGTATTTT	.	TRBV7-9	TRBJ2-3	.
CASSLGLQETQYF	TGTGCCAGCAGCTTAGGTCTCCAAGAGACCCAGTACTTC	.	TRBV7-2	TRBJ2-5	.
CASSLPLAGGNEQFF	TGCGCCAGCAGCTTGCCACTAGCGGGAGGAAATGAGCAGTTCTTC	TRBD2	TRBV5-1	TRBJ2-1	.
CASSLQGAENTGELFF	TGTGCCAGCAGCTTACAGGGGGCCGAGAACACCGGGGAGCTGTTTTTT	TRBD1	TRBV7-3	TRBJ2-2	.
CASSNAGQGSYEQYF	TGTGCCAGCAGTAACGCCGGACAGGGCTCCTACGAGCAGTACTTC	TRBD1	TRBV28	TRBJ2-7	once
CASSVNWGEETQYF	TGTGCCAGCAGCGTGAATTGGGGGGAAGAGACCCAGTACTTC	.	TRBV7-2	TRBJ2-5	.
CASSSTRLAGIGYEQFF	TGTGCCAGCAGCTCAACTCGACTAGCGGGAATAGGTTATGAGCAGTTCTTC	TRBD2	TRBV28	TRBJ2-1	few
CASSQAGPGEADTQYF	TGTGCCAGCAGCCAAGCTGGTCCAGGGGAGGCAGATACGCAGTATTTT	.	TRBV4-2	TRBJ2-3	few
CASSVEPAALYEQYF	TGTGCCAGCAGCGTAGAACCAGCGGCCCTCTACGAGCAGTACTTC	.	TRBV9	TRBJ2-7	.
CASSLRDGTGSYGYTF	TGTGCCAGCAGCTTACGTGATGGGACAGGGAGTTATGGCTACACCTTC	TRBD1	TRBV7-9	TRBJ1-2	.
CASSYGPAQETQYF	TGTGCCAGCAGTTACGGCCCCGCCCAAGAGACCCAGTACTTC	.	TRBV6-5	TRBJ2-5	.
CASSFSRLATDTQYF	TGTGCCAGCAGTTTCAGTCGGCTAGCCACAGATACGCAGTATTTT	.	TRBV27	TRBJ2-3	.
CASEGLGTDYNEQFF	TGCGCCAGCGAGGGCCTGGGAACAGACTACAATGAGCAGTTCTTC	.	TRBV5-1	TRBJ2-1	.
CASSQDREAFF	TGTGCCAGCAGCCAGGACAGGGAAGCTTTCTTT	TRBD1	TRBV2	TRBJ1-1	.
CAIRGSQRNQETQYF	TGTGCCATCAGGGGGAGTCAGCGAAACCAAGAGACCCAGTACTTC	.	TRBV10-3	TRBJ2-5	.
CASSQNPSGEETQYF	TGTGCCAGCAGCCAAAACCCTAGCGGAGAAGAGACCCAGTACTTC	TRBD2	TRBV3-1/TRBV3-2	TRBJ2-5	.
CASSLALLSGTVNNEQFF	TGTGCCAGCAGCTTAGCGCTTTTATCCGGGACCGTGAATAATGAGCAGTTCTTC	.	TRBV7-9	TRBJ2-1	few
CASSSYTSEQFF	TGTGCCAGCAGCTCCTATACTTCGGAGCAGTTCTTC	.	TRBV13	TRBJ2-1	once